This is a list of T cell receptor beta chains from one sample in a study of T-cell reconstitution after alpha-beta-depleted transplantation in children. MiXCR was run by TCRdb on the PCR reads, yielding one entry per CDR3 protein. The data show 700,000 to 950,000 distinct CDR3 sequences, under 20% seen once. The material sequenced was PBMCs, mostly from graft donor cells, taken 360 days after TCRalphabeta/CD19-depleted stem cell transplant. These receptors originate from a male patient younger than 18 who had a stem cell transplant for acute lymphoblastic leukemia, so the T cells may come from the graft donor. The CDR3 runs from the conserved cysteine through the conserved F or W. The D gene is left open where the match is weak. For some rows the clone size is stated as once, few or many, or as a class when expanded; others skip it.

cdr3_length,d_call,v_call,clone_size,j_call,cdr3_nt,cdr3_aa
15,-,TRBV3-1,-,TRBJ1-1,TGTGCCAGCAGCCAAGATAATTGGGGGGGCGGCGAAGCTTTCTTT,CASSQDNWGGGEAFF
12,-,TRBV2,-,TRBJ2-2,TGTGCCAGCACCGACTACACCGGGGAGCTGTTTTTT,CASTDYTGELFF
16,TRBD2,TRBV7-2,few,TRBJ2-1,TGTGCCAGCAGCTTACGGGGTAGCGGGAGCCGAGGTGAGCAGTTCTTC,CASSLRGSGSRGEQFF
12,-,TRBV25-1,many,TRBJ2-5,TGTGCCAGCAGTGAACCAGGGGAGACCCAGTACTTC,CASSEPGETQYF
14,-,TRBV7-6,-,TRBJ2-2,TGTGCCAGCAGCTTAGGAGCCCCTTACGGGGAGCTGTTTTTT,CASSLGAPYGELFF
15,-,TRBV5-1,-,TRBJ2-1,TGCGCCAGCGCCATTGGACGGAGCCTGATGAATGAGCAGTTCTTC,CASAIGRSLMNEQFF
15,-,TRBV7-9,few,TRBJ1-1,TGTGCCAGCAGCTTAAAGTCAGGAGGGGACACTGAAGCTTTCTTT,CASSLKSGGDTEAFF
16,-,TRBV15,-,TRBJ2-3,TGTGCCACCAGCAGAGAAAAGGGGGTTGGGGCAGATACGCAGTATTTT,CATSREKGVGADTQYF
16,-,TRBV12-3/TRBV12-4,many,TRBJ1-1,TGTGCCAGCAGTTTTGGGGACCGCTCTATGAACACTGAAGCTTTCTTT,CASSFGDRSMNTEAFF
11,-,TRBV29-1,-,TRBJ2-5,TGCAGCGTCCGGACCTCCGAGACCCAGTACTTC,CSVRTSETQYF
14,-,TRBV5-1,many,TRBJ1-5,TGCGCCAGCAGTCCTCTGAACCCTAATCAGCCCCAGCATTTT,CASSPLNPNQPQHF
14,-,TRBV11-2,-,TRBJ2-7,TGTGCCAGCAGCTTAGCATCGTACTCCTACGAGCAGTACTTC,CASSLASYSYEQYF
15,TRBD1,TRBV5-1,many,TRBJ1-4,TGCGCCAGCAGCACCACAGGGGACACCCTTGAAAAACTGTTTTTT,CASSTTGDTLEKLFF
13,-,TRBV29-1,few,TRBJ2-1,TGCAGCGTTGAAATAGAATCCTACAATGAGCAGTTCTTC,CSVEIESYNEQFF
13,-,TRBV20-1,-,TRBJ2-1,TGCAGTGCTAAGGGCCCCCCAGTCAGTGAGCAGTTCTTC,CSAKGPPVSEQFF
13,-,TRBV24-1,-,TRBJ2-1,TGTGCCACCAGCCGTGGGGGAGGCAATGAGCAGTTCTTC,CATSRGGGNEQFF
13,-,TRBV10-3,-,TRBJ2-5,TGTGCCATCAGTGCTAGGGAAAGGGAGACCCAGTACTTC,CAISARERETQYF
15,TRBD1,TRBV5-1,-,TRBJ2-4,TGCGCCAGCAGCTCGCGGACAGGCGGGAAAAACATTCAGTACTTC,CASSSRTGGKNIQYF
17,-,TRBV15,-,TRBJ2-3,TGTGCCACCAGCAGAGATCTGACAGTTGTGAGCACAGATACGCAGTATTTT,CATSRDLTVVSTDTQYF
14,-,TRBV9,few,TRBJ1-5,TGTGCCAGCAGCGTAGCTGCTGGGTATCAGCCCCAGCATTTT,CASSVAAGYQPQHF
14,TRBD2,TRBV20-1,-,TRBJ2-5,TGCAAGCTAGGACTAGCGGCTCAACAAGAGACCCAGTACTTC,CKLGLAAQQETQYF
17,-,TRBV19,few,TRBJ2-2,TGTGCCAGTAGTATTCCCCTGAACAGGGTCGACACCGGGGAGCTGTTTTTT,CASSIPLNRVDTGELFF
15,-,TRBV4-1,few,TRBJ1-4,TGCGCCAGCAGCCAAGATCCGGGGACTAATGAAAAACTGTTTTTT,CASSQDPGTNEKLFF
15,TRBD1,TRBV5-1,many,TRBJ1-1,TGCGCCAGCAGCTCAGAGACAGGGGGGGGCACTGAAGCTTTCTTT,CASSSETGGGTEAFF
16,-,TRBV18,-,TRBJ2-1,TGTGCCAGCTCACCACCTTGGGACTTCCTCTACAATGAGCAGTTCTTC,CASSPPWDFLYNEQFF
18,TRBD2,TRBV5-1,-,TRBJ2-1,TGCGCCAGCAGCTTATCGCCCCTTAGCGGGAGCTCCTACAATGAGCAGTTCTTC,CASSLSPLSGSSYNEQFF
15,-,TRBV10-3,-,TRBJ2-7,TGTGCCATCAGTGGCGGGCGCGGGACCCCCTACGAGCAGTACTTC,CAISGGRGTPYEQYF
15,-,TRBV5-6,-,TRBJ2-7,TGTGCCAGCAGCTTGTCTCAGCTGCTACCCTACGAGCAGTACTTC,CASSLSQLLPYEQYF